This T cell receptor (beta chain) was captured by sequencing in a study of early T cells in non-severe SARS-CoV-2 infection. Individual cDNA molecules were tagged with unique molecular identifiers. TCRdb ran MiXCR on the 5' RACE reads and lists one entry per CDR3 protein. This sample has 35,000 to 50,000 distinct CDR3 sequences, with approximately 6.3% found just once. This clonotype has a count of ten or more. V dropped 4 bases and J dropped 0 bases, with 22 bases sitting between them. The germline V gene has CDR1 SGHDT and CDR2 YYEEEE. This CDR3 region has 18 residues. The TCR was taken from an adult who was a healthcare worker with PCR-confirmed SARS-CoV-2 infection or an uninfected control (not recorded which). The J gene is TRBJ2-5, the V gene TRBV5-6; possibly TRBD1 for D (5 bases). The material was whole blood, obtained at baseline. CDR3 amino acids: CASSSTAWLSGNQETQYF. CDR3 bases: TGTGCCAGCAGCAGTACCGCTTGGCTGTCAGGGAACCAAGAGACCCAGTACTTC.